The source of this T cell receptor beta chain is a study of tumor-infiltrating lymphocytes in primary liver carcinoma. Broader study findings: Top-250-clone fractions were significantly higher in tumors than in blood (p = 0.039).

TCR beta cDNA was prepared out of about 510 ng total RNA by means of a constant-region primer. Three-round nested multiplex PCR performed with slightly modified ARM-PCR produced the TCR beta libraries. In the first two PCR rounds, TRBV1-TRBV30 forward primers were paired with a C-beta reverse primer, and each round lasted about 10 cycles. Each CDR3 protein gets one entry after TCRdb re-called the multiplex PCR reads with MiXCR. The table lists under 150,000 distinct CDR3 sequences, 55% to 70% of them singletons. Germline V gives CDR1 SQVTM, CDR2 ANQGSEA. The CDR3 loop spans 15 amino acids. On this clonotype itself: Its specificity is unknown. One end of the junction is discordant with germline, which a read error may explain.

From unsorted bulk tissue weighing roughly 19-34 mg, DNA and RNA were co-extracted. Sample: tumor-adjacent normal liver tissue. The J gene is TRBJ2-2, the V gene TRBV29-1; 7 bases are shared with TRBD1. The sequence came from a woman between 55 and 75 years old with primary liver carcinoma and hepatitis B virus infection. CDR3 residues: CSIIPGQPNTGELLF. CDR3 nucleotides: TGCAGCATTATTCCGGGACAGCCGAACACCGGGGAGCTGTTATTT.